The entry below describes one T cell receptor (beta chain). The source of the sample is a study of blood T cell repertoires in COVID-19. Across the whole study: COVID-19 samples, acute and convalescent, were from the United States, Italy and Spain. The analysed material was cDNA or gDNA that came from T cells, B-cell-depleted T cells, or PBMCs.

Original methodology: Counts of nucleated cells, estimated from reference gene primer amplification, were obtained. TCRdb's copy holds only in-frame clones and misses some; the assay was immunoSEQ multiplex PCR. The V and J calls and clone size are taken from that table; D and trimming were inferred from the DNA. The table shows 210,000 or so clones, with around 80% occurring only once. This CDR3 region has 15 residues. Germline V gene lookup returns CDR1 KGHSH and CDR2 LQKENI. With 0 bases removed from V and 8 bases from J, the gap between germline ends came to 11 bases. The material sequenced was peripheral blood. The origin of this receptor is a woman older than 75 with active or convalescent COVID-19. The chain employs TRBV18 and TRBJ1-6; TRBD1 is a possible D gene (5 bases). CDR3 protein: CASSPPIGADSPLHF. The CDR3 coding sequence is TGTGCCAGCTCACCACCGATAGGGGCCGATTCACCCCTCCACTTT.